Sequencing of this T cell receptor (beta chain) was carried out in a study of cytomegalovirus exposure and HLA in healthy donors. The overall study: In an earlier analysis, approximately 120 million unique TCR beta sequences were found from 150 million to 200 million T cells.

With regard to this clone: Its antigen is not known.

Broader study findings: Among donors in an Asian-associated ancestry cluster, a later analysis reportedly found fewer N-insertions than the roughly 700-donor mean. In a later analysis, most CMV-associated TCR beta chains appeared HLA-restricted.

13 Jbeta primers and 60 Vbeta primers were used for the PCR. Original data processing: Later analysis identified tens of millions of unique TCR beta chains, approximately 11 million shared. TCRdb's table, derived via immunoSEQ multiplex PCR, lists solely in-frame clones and lacks some. Clone size and V and J calls were adopted from that table, with D and trimming inferred from the DNA. The sample records around 200,000 clones, less than 80% being singletons. The CDR3 covers 13 residues. The germline CDR1 and CDR2 sequences are SGHRS and YFSETQ. V dropped 5 bases and J dropped 2; count of bases not matched to a gene: 3.

The chain is built from TRBV5-1 and TRBJ2-5; 7 bases match TRBD2. Input material: PBMCs. This clonotype originated in a girl between 2 and 10 years old in good health and CMV-seronegative. CDR3 residues: CASSWDYQETQYF. The CDR3 DNA reads TGCGCCAGCAGTTGGGACTATCAAGAGACCCAGTACTTC.